This T cell receptor (beta chain) was obtained from a study of T cells in localized non-small cell lung cancer. Regarding the study as a whole: Longer overall survival was associated with a higher density of T cells in the blood. Among the tissues sampled, uninvolved adjacent lung had the highest T cell clonality, above tumor. When the top 100 tumor clones were examined, a median approximately 57 of them also appeared in the adjacent lung, which was paired and uninvolved. Sequencing was restricted to one tumor region; therefore, heterogeneity remains possible.

The germline gives CDR1 SGDLS, CDR2 YYNGEE. The CDR3 sequence is 15 residues long. Trimming left V 4 bases short and J 0 bases short, with 13 bases between. This clone was detected only a few times. Its antigen is currently unknown. TCRdb keeps only in-frame clones here, not all; method: immunoSEQ multiplex PCR. The table has 40,000 to 65,000 clones, around 87% seen once; the top ten hold roughly a sixth. The source was PBMCs, collected before any cancer treatment. The receptor's source is a female donor with stage II lung adenocarcinoma. The V gene is TRBV9, the J gene TRBJ1-1; the D gene is possibly TRBD1 (6 bases). DNA for the CDR3: TGTGCCAGCAGCAGAGGGGACACAATGAACACTGAAGCTTTCTTT. It is translated as CASSRGDTMNTEAFF.